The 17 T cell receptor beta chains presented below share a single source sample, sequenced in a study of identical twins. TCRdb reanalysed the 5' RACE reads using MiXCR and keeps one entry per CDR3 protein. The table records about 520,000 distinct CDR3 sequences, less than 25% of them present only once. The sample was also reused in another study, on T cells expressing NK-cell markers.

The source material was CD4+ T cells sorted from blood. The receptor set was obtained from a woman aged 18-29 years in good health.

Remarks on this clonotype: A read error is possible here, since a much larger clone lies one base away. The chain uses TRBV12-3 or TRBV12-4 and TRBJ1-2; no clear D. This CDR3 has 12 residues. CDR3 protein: CAGSLEGTGYTF. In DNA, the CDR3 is TGTGCCGGCAGTTTAGAAGGAACGGGCTACACCTTC.

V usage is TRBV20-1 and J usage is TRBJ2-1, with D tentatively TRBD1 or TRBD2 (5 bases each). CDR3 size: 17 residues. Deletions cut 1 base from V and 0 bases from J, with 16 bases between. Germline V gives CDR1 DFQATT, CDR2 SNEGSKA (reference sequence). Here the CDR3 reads CSARVPQGVPSYNEQFF. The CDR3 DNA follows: TGCAGTGCTAGAGTGCCCCAGGGAGTTCCCTCCTACAATGAGCAGTTCTTC.

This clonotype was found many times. The CDR3 nucleotides are TGTGCCAGTCTGCAGGCCGAGAACACTGAAGCTTTCTTT. This sequence encodes CASLQAENTEAFF. This sequence joins TRBV12-3 or TRBV12-4 and TRBJ1-1; unclear D gene. Trimming shortened V by 9 bases and J by 1 base, and 12 bases separated the two germline ends. The CDR3 is made up of 13 amino acids.

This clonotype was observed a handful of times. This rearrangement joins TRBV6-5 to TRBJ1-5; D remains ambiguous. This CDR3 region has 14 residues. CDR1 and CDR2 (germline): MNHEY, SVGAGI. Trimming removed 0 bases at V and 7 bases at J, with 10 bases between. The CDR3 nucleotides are TGTGCCAGCAGTTACTCTCCGAAGGGACAGCCCCAGCATTTT. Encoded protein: CASSYSPKGQPQHF.

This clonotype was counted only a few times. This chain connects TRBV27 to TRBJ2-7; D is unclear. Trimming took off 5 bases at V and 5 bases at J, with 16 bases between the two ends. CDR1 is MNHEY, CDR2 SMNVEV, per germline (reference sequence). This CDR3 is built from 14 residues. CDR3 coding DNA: TGTGCCAGCAGTAAGGAGTCTCAGTCCAACGAGCAGTACTTC. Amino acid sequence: CASSKESQSNEQYF.

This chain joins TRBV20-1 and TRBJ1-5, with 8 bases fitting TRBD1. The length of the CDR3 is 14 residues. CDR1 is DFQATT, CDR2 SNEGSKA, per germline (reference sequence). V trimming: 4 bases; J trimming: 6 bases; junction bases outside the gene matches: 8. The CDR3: CSAISQGASQPQHF. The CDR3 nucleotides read TGCAGTGCTATAAGTCAGGGGGCAAGTCAGCCCCAGCATTTT.

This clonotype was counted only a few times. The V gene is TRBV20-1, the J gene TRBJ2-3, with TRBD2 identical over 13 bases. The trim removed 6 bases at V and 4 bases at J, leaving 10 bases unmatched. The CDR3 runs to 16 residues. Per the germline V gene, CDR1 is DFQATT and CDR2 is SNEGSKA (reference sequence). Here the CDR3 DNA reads TGCAGTGCCCACGCCGGGACTAGCGGGATGCCAGATACGCAGTATTTT. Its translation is CSAHAGTSGMPDTQYF.

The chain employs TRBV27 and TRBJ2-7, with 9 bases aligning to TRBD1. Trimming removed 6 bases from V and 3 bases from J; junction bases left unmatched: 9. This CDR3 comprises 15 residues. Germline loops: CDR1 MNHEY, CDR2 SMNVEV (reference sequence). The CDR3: CASRVRSGQGYEQYF. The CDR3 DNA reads TGTGCCAGCAGAGTACGGTCGGGACAGGGCTACGAGCAGTACTTC.

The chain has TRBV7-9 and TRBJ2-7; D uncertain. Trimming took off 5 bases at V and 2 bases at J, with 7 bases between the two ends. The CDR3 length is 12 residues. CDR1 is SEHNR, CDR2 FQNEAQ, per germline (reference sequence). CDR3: CASSTEPYEQYF. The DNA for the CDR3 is TGTGCCAGCAGCACCGAACCCTACGAGCAGTACTTC. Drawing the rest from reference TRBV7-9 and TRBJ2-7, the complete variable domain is DTGVSQNPRHKITKRGQNVTFRCDPISEHNRLYWYRQTLGQGPEFLTYFQNEAQLEKSRLLSDRFSAERPKGSFSTLEIQRTEQGDSAMYLCASSTEPYEQYFGPGTRLTVT.

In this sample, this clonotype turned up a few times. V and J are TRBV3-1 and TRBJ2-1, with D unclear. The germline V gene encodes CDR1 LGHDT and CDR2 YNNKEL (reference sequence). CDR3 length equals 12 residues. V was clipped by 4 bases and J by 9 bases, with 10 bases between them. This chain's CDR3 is CASSPSKGEQFF. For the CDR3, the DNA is TGTGCCAGCAGCCCCAGCAAGGGTGAGCAGTTCTTC.

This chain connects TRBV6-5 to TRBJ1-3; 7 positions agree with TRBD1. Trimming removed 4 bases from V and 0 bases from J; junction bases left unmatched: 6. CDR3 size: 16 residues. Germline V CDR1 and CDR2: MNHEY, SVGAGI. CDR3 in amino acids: CASSFTGASSGNTIYF. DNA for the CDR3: TGTGCCAGCAGTTTCACAGGGGCGAGCTCTGGAAACACCATATATTTT.

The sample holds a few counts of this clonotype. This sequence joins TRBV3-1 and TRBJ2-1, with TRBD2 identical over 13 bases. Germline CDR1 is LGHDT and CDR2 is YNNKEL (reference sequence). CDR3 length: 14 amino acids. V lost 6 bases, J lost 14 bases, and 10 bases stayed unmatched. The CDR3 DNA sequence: TGTGCCAGCAGACCCAGACTAGCGGGAGGCGGGGAGTTCTTC. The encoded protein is CASRPRLAGGGEFF.

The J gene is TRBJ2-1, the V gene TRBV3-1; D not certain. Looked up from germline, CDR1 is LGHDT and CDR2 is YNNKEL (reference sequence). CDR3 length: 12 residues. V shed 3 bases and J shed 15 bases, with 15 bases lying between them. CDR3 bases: TGTGCCAGCAGCCAGGCTAAAGTCAGTCCGTTCTTC. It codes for CASSQAKVSPFF.

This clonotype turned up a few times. This CDR3 is CSGLAQAEQFF. CDR3 nucleotide sequence: TGCAGTGGCCTCGCCCAAGCCGAGCAGTTCTTC. V gene TRBV20-1 combines with J gene TRBJ2-1; no clear D gene. Trimming cost V 7 bases and J 10 bases, with 14 bases left between them. The CDR3 consists of 11 residues. From germline, CDR1 is DFQATT and CDR2 SNEGSKA (reference sequence).

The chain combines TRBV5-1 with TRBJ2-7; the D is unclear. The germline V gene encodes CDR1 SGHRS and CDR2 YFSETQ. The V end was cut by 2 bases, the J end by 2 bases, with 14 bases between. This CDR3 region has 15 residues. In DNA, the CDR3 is TGCGCCAGCAGCTTCACGGTTAGAACCACCTACGAGCAGTACTTC. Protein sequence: CASSFTVRTTYEQYF.

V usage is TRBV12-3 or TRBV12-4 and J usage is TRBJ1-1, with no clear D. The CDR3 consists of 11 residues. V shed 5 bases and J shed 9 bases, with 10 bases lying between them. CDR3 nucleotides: TGTGCCAGCAGTCGTGGGGTCAAAGCTTTCTTT. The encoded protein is CASSRGVKAFF.

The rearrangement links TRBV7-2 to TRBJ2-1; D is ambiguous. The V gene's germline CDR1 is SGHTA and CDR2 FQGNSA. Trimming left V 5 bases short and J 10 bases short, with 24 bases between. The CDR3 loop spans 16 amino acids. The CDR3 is CASSAKARWGIGEQFF. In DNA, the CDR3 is TGTGCCAGCAGCGCCAAAGCTCGGTGGGGAATTGGGGAGCAGTTCTTC.